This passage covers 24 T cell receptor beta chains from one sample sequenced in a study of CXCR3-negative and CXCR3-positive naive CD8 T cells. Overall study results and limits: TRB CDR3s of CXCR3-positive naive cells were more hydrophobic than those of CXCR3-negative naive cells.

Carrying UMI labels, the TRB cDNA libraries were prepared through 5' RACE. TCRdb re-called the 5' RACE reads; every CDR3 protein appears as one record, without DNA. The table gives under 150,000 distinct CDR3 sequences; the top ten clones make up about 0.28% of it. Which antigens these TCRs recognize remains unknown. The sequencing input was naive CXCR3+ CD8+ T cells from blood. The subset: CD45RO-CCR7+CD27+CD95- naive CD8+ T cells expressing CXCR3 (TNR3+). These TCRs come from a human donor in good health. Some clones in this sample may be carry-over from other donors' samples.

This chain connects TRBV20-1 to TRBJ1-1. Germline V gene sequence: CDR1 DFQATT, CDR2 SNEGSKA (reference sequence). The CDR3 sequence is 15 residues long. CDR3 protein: CSARSLLGASNEAFF.

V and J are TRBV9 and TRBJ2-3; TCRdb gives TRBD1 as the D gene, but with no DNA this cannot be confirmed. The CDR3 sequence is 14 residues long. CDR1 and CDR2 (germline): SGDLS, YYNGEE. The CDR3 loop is CASSPPVVADTQYF. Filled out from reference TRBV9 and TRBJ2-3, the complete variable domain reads DSGVTQTPKHLITATGQRVTLRCSPRSGDLSVYWYQQSLDQGLQFLIQYYNGEERAKGNILERFSAQQFPDLHSELNLSSLELGDSALYFCASSPPVVADTQYFGPGTRLTVL.

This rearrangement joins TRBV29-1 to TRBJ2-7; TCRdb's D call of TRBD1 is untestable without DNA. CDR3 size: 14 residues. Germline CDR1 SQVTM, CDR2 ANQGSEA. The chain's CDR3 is CSVGGRGDNYEQYF.

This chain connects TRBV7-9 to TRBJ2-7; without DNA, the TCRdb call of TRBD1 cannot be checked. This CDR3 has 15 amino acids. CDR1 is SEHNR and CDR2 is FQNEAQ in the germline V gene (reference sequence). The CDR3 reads CASSSPGTAIDEQYF. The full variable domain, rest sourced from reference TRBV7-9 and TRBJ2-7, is DTGVSQNPRHKITKRGQNVTFRCDPISEHNRLYWYRQTLGQGPEFLTYFQNEAQLEKSRLLSDRFSAERPKGSFSTLEIQRTEQGDSAMYLCASSSPGTAIDEQYFGPGTRLTVT.

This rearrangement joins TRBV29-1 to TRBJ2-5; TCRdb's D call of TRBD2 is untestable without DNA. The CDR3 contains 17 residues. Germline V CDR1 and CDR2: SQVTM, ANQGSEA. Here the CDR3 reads CSVEVGASGNPGETQYF.

The CDR3: CASTSGLAGDSYEQYF. The chain has TRBV28 and TRBJ2-7; the D call of TRBD2 rests on TCRdb alone, since no DNA is present to check it. The germline gives CDR1 MDHEN, CDR2 SYDVKM. The CDR3 runs 16 residues.

CDR3 loop: CSARRSSEQYF. This rearrangement joins TRBV20-1 to TRBJ2-7. The CDR3 loop spans 11 amino acids. CDR1 DFQATT and CDR2 SNEGSKA come from the germline V gene (reference sequence).

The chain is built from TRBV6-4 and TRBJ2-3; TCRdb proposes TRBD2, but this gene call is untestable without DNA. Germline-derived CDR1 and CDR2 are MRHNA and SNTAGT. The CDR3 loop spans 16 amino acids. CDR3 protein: CASSDVAGDSTDTQYF.

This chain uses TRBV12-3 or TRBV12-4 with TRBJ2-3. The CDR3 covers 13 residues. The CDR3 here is CASSFGWTDTQYF.

CDR3 sequence reads: CASSLTGAGQDTQYF. The chain is built from TRBV7-3 and TRBJ2-3; checking the TCRdb D call of TRBD1 is not possible without DNA. The CDR3 runs 15 residues. Germline CDR1 SGHTA, CDR2 FQGTGA.

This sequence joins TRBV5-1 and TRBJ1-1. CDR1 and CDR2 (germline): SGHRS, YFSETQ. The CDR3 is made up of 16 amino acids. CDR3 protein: CASSLDWGGMNTEAFF.

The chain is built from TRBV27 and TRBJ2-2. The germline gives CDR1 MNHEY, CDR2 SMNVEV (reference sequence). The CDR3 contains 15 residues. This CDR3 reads CASSLRQSPTGELFF.

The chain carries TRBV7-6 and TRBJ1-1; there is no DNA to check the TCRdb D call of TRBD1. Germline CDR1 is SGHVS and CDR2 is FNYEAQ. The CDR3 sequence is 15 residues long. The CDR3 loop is CASSLLEGETTEAFF. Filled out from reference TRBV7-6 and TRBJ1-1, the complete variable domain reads GAGVSQSPRYKVTKRGQDVALRCDPISGHVSLYWYRQALGQGPEFLTYFNYEAQQDKSGLPNDRFSAERPEGSISTLTIQRTEQRDSAMYRCASSLLEGETTEAFFGQGTRLTVV.

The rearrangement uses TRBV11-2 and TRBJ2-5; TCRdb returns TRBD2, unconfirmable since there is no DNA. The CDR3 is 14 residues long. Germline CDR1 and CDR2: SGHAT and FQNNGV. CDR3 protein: CASSLAGPQETQYF.

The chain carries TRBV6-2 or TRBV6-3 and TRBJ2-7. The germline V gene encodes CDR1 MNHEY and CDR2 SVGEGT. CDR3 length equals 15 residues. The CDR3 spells CASSYILGNPYEQYF.

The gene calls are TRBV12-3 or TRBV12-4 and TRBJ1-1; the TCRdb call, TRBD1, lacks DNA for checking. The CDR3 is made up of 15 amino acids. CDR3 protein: CASSLGARWSTEAFF.

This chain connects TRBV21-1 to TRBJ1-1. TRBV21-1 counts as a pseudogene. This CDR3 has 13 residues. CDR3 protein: CASRKDLNTEAFF.

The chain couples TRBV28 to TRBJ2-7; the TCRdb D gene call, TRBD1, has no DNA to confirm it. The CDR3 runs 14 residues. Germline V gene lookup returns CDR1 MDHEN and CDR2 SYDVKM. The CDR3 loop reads CASSLVGVGYEQYF.

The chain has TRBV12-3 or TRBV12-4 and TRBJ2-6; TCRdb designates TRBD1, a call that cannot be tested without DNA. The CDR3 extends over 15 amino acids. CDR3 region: CAIRGASSGANVLTF.

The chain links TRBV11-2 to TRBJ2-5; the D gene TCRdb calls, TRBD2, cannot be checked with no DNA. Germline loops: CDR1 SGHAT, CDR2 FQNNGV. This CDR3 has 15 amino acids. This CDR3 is CASSLSQYSGETQYF.

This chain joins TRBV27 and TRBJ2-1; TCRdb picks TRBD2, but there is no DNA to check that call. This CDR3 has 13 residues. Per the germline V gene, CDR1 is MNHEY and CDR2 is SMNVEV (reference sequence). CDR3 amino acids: CASSLGTSSGDFF.

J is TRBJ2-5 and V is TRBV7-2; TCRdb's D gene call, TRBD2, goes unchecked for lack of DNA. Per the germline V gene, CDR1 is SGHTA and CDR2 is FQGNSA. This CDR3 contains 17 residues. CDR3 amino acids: CASSLRGPMALQETQYF. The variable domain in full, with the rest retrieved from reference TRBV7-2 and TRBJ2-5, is GAGVSQSPSNKVTEKGKDVELRCDPISGHTALYWYRQSLGQGLEFLIYFQGNSAPDKSGLPSDRFSAERTGGSVSTLTIQRTQQEDSAVYLCASSLRGPMALQETQYFGPGTRLLVL.

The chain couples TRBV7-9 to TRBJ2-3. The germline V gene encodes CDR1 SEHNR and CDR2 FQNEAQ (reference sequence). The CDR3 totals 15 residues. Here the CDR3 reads CASSYWTASTDTQYF.

CDR3 residues: CSVEGSQGQYEQYF. V gene TRBV29-1 combines with J gene TRBJ2-7; the D call of TRBD1 rests on TCRdb alone, since no DNA is present to check it. There are 14 residues in the CDR3. The V gene's germline CDR1 is SQVTM and CDR2 ANQGSEA.